This T cell receptor beta chain was sequenced for a study of graft-versus-host responses after intestinal transplantation. The overall study: Recipients had transplants, and these were multivisceral, liver-intestinal, or isolated intestinal. Study results and limitations: The study found high graft-versus-host to host-versus-graft clonal ratios in allografts of patients with graft-donor T cell macrochimerism. The recipient marrow held GvH clones, and some of them showed up first in ileum or blood.

This table comes from immunoSEQ multiplex PCR, and its TCRdb copy is limited to in-frame clones, with some not included. The sample includes 9,100 or so clones, about 90% seen only once; the top ten take roughly 2.5%. The germline V gene has CDR1 SEHNR and CDR2 FQNEAQ (reference sequence). V was shortened by 2 bases and J by 6 bases, with 14 bases between the two germline ends. This CDR3 contains 15 residues. Concerning this clone itself: What it binds is unknown.

The sample consisted of PBMCs, taken about 47 days after intestinal transplant. The chain links TRBV7-9 to TRBJ2-1; D gene ambiguous. The sequence was collected from a human patient who received an intestinal transplant, so some T cells may come from the graft donor. Here the CDR3 DNA reads TGTGCCAGCAGCTTAAGAGCAGATATGACCAATGAGCAGTTCTTC. Protein: CASSLRADMTNEQFF.